The clone carrying this TCR beta chain has at least ten counts. What it binds is unknown. Researchers used 5'RACE with constant-segment primers to make TCR alpha and TCR beta cDNA libraries that carry sample barcodes and UMIs. Each CDR3 protein is one row after TCRdb ran MiXCR on the 5' RACE reads. The profile shows approximately 150,000 distinct CDR3 sequences, approximately 15% of them singletons. From germline, CDR1 is SEHNR and CDR2 FQNEAQ (reference sequence). Trimming pared 7 bases from V and 7 bases from J, leaving 4 bases between. The CDR3 contains 10 residues. This record belongs to a study of T-cell memory formation after mild COVID-19. Study-wide findings and caveats: For contracting clones, CD4+ ones sat mainly in CM and EM, CD8+ in EMRA.

The clonotype originates from an adult woman who had mild COVID-19 (a few samples of this study predate the infection). Cell type and time point are not known. V usage is TRBV7-9 and J usage is TRBJ2-2; D remains unclear. The sequenced sample was PBMCs or a T cell subset sorted from them (not recorded which). The CDR3 DNA follows: TGTGCCAGCACCTACGGGGAGCTGTTTTTT. Translation gives CASTYGELFF.